This TCR beta chain was captured by sequencing in a study of shared clonotypes between healthy human individuals (dated by TCRdb to the early 2020s). Some background on the complete study: A couple of women and a few men aged 18 to 49 years were included in the cohort. Per donor, leukapheresis produced somewhere between about 0.9 and 9 billion PBMCs. To estimate repertoire size and how much clonotype sharing occurs between individuals, the study deeply sequenced the blood TCR repertoires of 4 to 6 healthy adults. To increase sequencing depth and limit assay-specific biases, TCR repertoire library preparation and sequencing were carried out by different laboratories using diverse techniques. The paper as a whole reports these results and caveats: Pairwise subsampling indicated that sequencing depth was expected to affect the degree of clonotype sharing among donors. Because the study included a small number of donors, the genetic and exposure-history diversity represented was limited. Only blood was sampled, and tissue TCR repertoires likely differ from those in blood.

Using the deep immunoSEQ assay, multiplex PCR amplified TCR CDR3 regions from genomic DNA. Extracted genomic DNA from each cell subset was spread evenly across all wells of several immunoSEQ 96-well plates, with each plate serving as a replicate. For unsorted PBMC, approximately 0.3 ug of genomic DNA, equivalent to about 32,000 T cell genomes, went into each replicate PCR. Unsorted PBMC genomic DNA was sequenced across ten immunoSEQ deep assay plates. The purified libraries were quantified using a Qubit 3.0 fluorometer, sized with a Bioanalyzer 2100, and then quantified again using the KAPA Library Quantification kit. Each immunoSEQ 96-well plate was sequenced on its own single-read 150-cycle Illumina NextSeq 550 flow cell. The original methods were these. The immunoSEQ output contained only junctional sequences without quality scores, so filtering could not match that applied to full-length reads. To assign V/J genes and CDR3, sequences were annotated using PyIR, a Python wrapper for IgBLAST v1.9, with IMGT germline references. Any read was removed if the V/J assignment was weak (E-value above 1e-6), the CDR3 was missing, or the read contained stop codons, out-of-frame junctions, or ambiguous translated residues. A V3J clonotype was defined by an identical inferred V gene, J gene, and CDR3 amino acid sequence. Percentage overlap between repertoires was computed as shared unique clonotypes divided by the size of the smaller repertoire. Richness of each repertoire was evaluated using RTK rarefaction, the Chao1 estimator, and Recon v2.1 estimates of unobserved clonotypes. This is the immuneACCESS table as TCRdb keeps it, with only in-frame sequences that have V and J called. A part of the clones is gone; compared with another copy, unresolved V genes explain less than half, and the rest is unexplained. For V, J and clone size, that table is used; D and trimming come from the DNA. This sample holds around 500,000 clones; approximately 84% were observed only once. Roughly an eighth of the sample lies in the top ten.

The donors were healthy, HIV-negative adults with no recently reported acute infections or vaccinations. All donors were Caucasian adults living in Nashville, Tennessee, USA. For unsorted samples, 90 million or so PBMCs were counted, and genomic DNA was extracted using the QIAamp DNA Blood Mini kit. Blood was collected by leukapheresis, and PBMCs were isolated by Ficoll-Histopaque density gradient centrifugation and then cryopreserved in liquid nitrogen vapor phase. The CDR3, cysteine through phenylalanine, is 15 amino acids long. Only the CDR3 part of the read is kept: 45 bases, read in frame from the first base. The junction carries 12 bases between V and J, which are trimmed by 0 bases and 4 bases respectively. The germline V gene provides CDR1 SQVTM and CDR2 ANQGSEA. To note about this clone: Its target antigen remains unknown. Base qualities are not at hand, and no much larger clone is one base apart.

The TCR was taken from a woman between 35 and 50 years old in good health. Some clones in this sample may be carry-over from other donors' samples. Sequencing used PBMCs. The chain couples TRBV29-1 to TRBJ1-4; perhaps TRBD1 is the D gene, with 6 bases matching. CDR3 region: CSVEDRTAHNEKLFF. At the DNA level, the sequence is TGCAGCGTTGAAGACCGGACAGCCCATAATGAAAAACTGTTTTTT.